This T cell receptor beta chain was identified in a study of vaccination and CD4 T cells after COVID-19. Oncomine TCR Beta short-read sequencing was applied to DNA from cultured CD4+ T cells. TCRdb re-called the PCR reads with MiXCR, one entry per CDR3 protein. The table shows more than 14,000 distinct CDR3 sequences, with 43% occurring only once. In germline, CDR1 is ENHRY, CDR2 SYGVKD. Trimming pared 3 bases from V and 1 base from J, leaving 12 bases between. The CDR3 has 15 amino acids. Sample treatment: roughly 10-day PBMC culture with coronavirus spike peptide pools or control peptides (ViraFEST assay). Only one count was recorded for this clonotype. Its antigen is currently unknown. General study findings and limits: Median reactive clonotypes, those recognizing SARS-CoV-2, rose from about 20 to 38, not significantly.

Input material: CD4+ T cells from blood, cultured in vitro. The chain uses TRBV10-3 and TRBJ1-1, with D unclear. The sequence derives from a human donor who had recovered from COVID-19. The CDR3, as DNA: TGTGCCATCAGTGATCCAGGTAACGCGAACACTGAAGCTTTCTTT. It yields the protein CAISDPGNANTEAFF.